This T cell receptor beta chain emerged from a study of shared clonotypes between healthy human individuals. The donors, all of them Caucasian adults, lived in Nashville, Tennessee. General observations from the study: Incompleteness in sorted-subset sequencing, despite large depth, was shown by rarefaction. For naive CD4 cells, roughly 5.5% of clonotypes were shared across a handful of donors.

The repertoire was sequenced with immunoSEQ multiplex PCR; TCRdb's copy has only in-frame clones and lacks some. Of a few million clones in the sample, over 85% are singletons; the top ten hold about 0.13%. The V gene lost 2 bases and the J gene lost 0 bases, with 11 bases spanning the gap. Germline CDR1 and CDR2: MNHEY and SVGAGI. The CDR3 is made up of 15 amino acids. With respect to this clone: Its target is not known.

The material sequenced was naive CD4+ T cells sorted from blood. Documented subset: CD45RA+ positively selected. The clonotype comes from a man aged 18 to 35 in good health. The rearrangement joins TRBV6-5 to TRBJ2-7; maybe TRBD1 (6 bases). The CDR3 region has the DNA TGTGCCAGCAGTTACATTCCGGACAGCTCCTACGAGCAGTACTTC. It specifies CASSYIPDSSYEQYF.